What follows are 10 T cell receptor beta chains derived from one specimen sequenced in a study of blood T cells in healthy people across ages. The second PCR ran about 6 to 12 cycles with a sample-barcoded 5' primer and J-beta primers. TCRdb reanalysed the 5' RACE reads using MiXCR and keeps one entry per CDR3 protein. The sample records fewer than 950,000 distinct CDR3 sequences, 30% to 45% being singletons. The specimen was blood. The receptors stem from a man between 18 and 29 years old in good health.

The rearrangement joins TRBV4-1 to TRBJ2-4, with TRBD1 as a possible D gene (8 bases). The CDR3 sequence is 15 residues long. Germline CDR1 is MGHRA and CDR2 is YSYEKL. Trimming removed 0 bases at V and 8 bases at J, with 14 bases between. The CDR3 protein is CASSQERTGRDIQYF. The CDR3, as DNA: TGCGCCAGCAGCCAAGAGAGGACAGGGAGGGACATTCAGTACTTC.

This clonotype was counted many times. The chain employs TRBV20-1 and TRBJ1-2, with TRBD1 identical over 8 bases. Germline V lookup: CDR1 DFQATT, CDR2 SNEGSKA (reference sequence). The ends lost 6 bases at V and 4 bases at J; junction bases unmatched: 4. CDR3 length equals 12 residues. The CDR3 DNA follows: TGCAGTGCCGCCGACAGGGGCTATGGCTACACCTTC. This translates into CSAADRGYGYTF.

This clonotype has more than one count but fewer than ten. This chain joins TRBV29-1 and TRBJ1-2, with D maybe TRBD1 (6 bases). The length of the CDR3 is 12 residues. Germline V CDR1 and CDR2: SQVTM, ANQGSEA. V was shortened by 7 bases and J by 6 bases, with 15 bases between the two germline ends. CDR3 protein: CSATTGLDGYTF. The DNA for the CDR3 is TGCAGCGCTACTACAGGGCTGGATGGCTACACCTTC.

A word on this clonotype: One junction end disagrees with the germline gene, perhaps due to a read error. The chain recombines TRBV5-6 with TRBJ1-4; D possibly corresponds to TRBD1 (6 bases). CDR1 is SGHDT, CDR2 YYEEEE, per germline. The CDR3 has 14 residues. CDR3 sequence reads: CAGSFGQKDEKLFF. The CDR3 DNA is TGTGCCGGCAGCTTCGGACAGAAGGATGAAAAACTGTTTTTT.

This clonotype turned up a few times. The chain carries TRBV20-1 and TRBJ1-5, with TRBD1 matching 12 bases. The CDR3 covers 14 residues. Germline V gene sequence: CDR1 DFQATT, CDR2 SNEGSKA (reference sequence). V was clipped by 6 bases and J by 7 bases; unmatched bases: 7. The DNA for the CDR3 is TGCAGTGCCACCTCCGGGACAGGGGGCCAGCCCCAGCATTTT. Protein product: CSATSGTGGQPQHF.

This sequence joins TRBV5-6 and TRBJ2-1; TRBD2 matches 8 bases. The end of the DNA aligns better with TRBJ2-7, so the J call may be wrong. The CDR3 is 16 amino acids. Germline CDR1 SGHDT, CDR2 YYEEEE. The chain's CDR3 is CASSFGGGFIYNEQYF. CDR3 in DNA: TGTGCCAGCAGCTTTGGCGGGGGGTTTATTTACAATGAGCAGTACTTC.

CDR3 in DNA: TGTGCCAGCAGCCCCGTTGGACAGGGGGGAAACACCATATATTTT. This gives the protein CASSPVGQGGNTIYF. The V call is TRBV2, the J call TRBJ1-3, with 9 bases fitting TRBD1. Trimming at V came to 6 bases and at J to 4 bases, leaving 7 bases not matched to a gene. CDR3 size: 15 residues. Germline CDR1 is SNHLY and CDR2 is FYNNEI.

This chain joins TRBV7-8 and TRBJ2-3; TRBD2 agrees at 7 bases. Germline V gene data show CDR1 as SGHVS and CDR2 as FQNEAQ. V lost 0 bases and J lost 0; bases outside the gene matches: 12. This CDR3 comprises 19 residues. The CDR3 is CASSLARGGDYRSTDTQYF. CDR3 in DNA: TGTGCCAGCAGCTTAGCACGAGGTGGGGACTACCGAAGCACAGATACGCAGTATTTT. Full variable domain (missing parts from reference TRBV7-8 and TRBJ2-3): GAGVSQSPRYKVAKRGQDVALRCDPISGHVSLFWYQQALGQGPEFLTYFQNEAQLDKSGLPSDRFFAERPEGSVSTLKIQRTQQEDSAVYLCASSLARGGDYRSTDTQYFGPGTRLTVL.

The J gene is TRBJ1-1, the V gene TRBV7-2; D is possibly TRBD1 (6 bases). Germline CDR1 is SGHTA and CDR2 is FQGNSA. V lost 5 bases and J 6 bases, leaving 13 bases between the germline ends. The CDR3 totals 13 residues. The CDR3 sequence: CASSLQGISEAFF. CDR3 DNA: TGTGCCAGCAGCCTACAGGGAATTTCTGAAGCTTTCTTT.

V and J are TRBV5-1 and TRBJ2-7, with D hard to call. Trimming left V 0 bases short and J 1 base short, with 14 bases between. The CDR3 is made up of 16 amino acids. The germline V gene has CDR1 SGHRS and CDR2 YFSETQ. DNA for the CDR3: TGCGCCAGCAGCTTGGGGACGGTCAGAACTTCCTACGAGCAGTACTTC. Amino acids: CASSLGTVRTSYEQYF.